The table lists the clone carrying this T cell receptor (beta chain) with many counts. TCRdb reprocessed the 5' RACE reads with MiXCR, giving one entry per CDR3 protein. The sample lists roughly 710,000 distinct CDR3 sequences, approximately 6% occurring once. This record comes from a study of identical twins. CDR3 size: 13 residues. V gave up 2 bases and J gave up 4 bases, with 8 bases separating them. CDR1 and CDR2 from the germline V gene are SGHRS and YFSETQ. This receptor was obtained from a man between 18 and 35 years old in good health. The chain links TRBV5-1 to TRBJ2-3, with D hard to call. Sequencing input: naive T cells sorted from blood. CDR3: CASSLSVPDTQYF. In DNA, the CDR3 is TGCGCCAGCAGCTTAAGCGTCCCAGATACGCAGTATTTT. The full variable domain, with the rest looked up from reference TRBV5-1 and TRBJ2-3, is KAGVTQTPRYLIKTRGQQVTLSCSPISGHRSVSWYQQTPGQGLQFLFEYFSETQRNKGNFPGRFSGRQFSNSRSEMNVSTLELGDSALYLCASSLSVPDTQYFGPGTRLTVL.